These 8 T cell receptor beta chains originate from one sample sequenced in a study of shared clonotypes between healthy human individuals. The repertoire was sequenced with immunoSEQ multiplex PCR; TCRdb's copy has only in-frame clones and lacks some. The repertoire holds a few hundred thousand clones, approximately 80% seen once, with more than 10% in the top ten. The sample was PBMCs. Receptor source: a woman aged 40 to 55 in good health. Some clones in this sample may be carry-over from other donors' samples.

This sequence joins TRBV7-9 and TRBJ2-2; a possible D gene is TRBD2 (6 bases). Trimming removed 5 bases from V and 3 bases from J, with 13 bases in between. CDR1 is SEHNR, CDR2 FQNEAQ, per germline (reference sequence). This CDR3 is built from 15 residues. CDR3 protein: CASSTRDSDTGELFF. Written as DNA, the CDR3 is TGTGCCAGCAGCACCCGGGACTCGGACACCGGGGAGCTGTTTTTT. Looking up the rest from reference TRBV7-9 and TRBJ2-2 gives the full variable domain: DTGVSQNPRHKITKRGQNVTFRCDPISEHNRLYWYRQTLGQGPEFLTYFQNEAQLEKSRLLSDRFSAERPKGSFSTLEIQRTEQGDSAMYLCASSTRDSDTGELFFGEGSRLTVL.

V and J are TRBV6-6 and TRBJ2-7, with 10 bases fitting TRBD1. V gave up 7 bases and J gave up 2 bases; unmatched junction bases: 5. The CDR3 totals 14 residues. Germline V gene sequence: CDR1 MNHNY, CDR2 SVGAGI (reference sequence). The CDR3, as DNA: TGTGCCAGCACTATCGGACAGGGGGCCTACGAGCAGTACTTC. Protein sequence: CASTIGQGAYEQYF.

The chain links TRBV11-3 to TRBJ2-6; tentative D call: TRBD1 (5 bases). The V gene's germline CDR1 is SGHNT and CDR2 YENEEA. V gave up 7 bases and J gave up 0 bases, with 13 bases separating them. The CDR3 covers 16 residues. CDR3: CASNSPQGSGANVLTF. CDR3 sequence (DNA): TGTGCCAGCAACTCACCTCAGGGCTCTGGGGCCAACGTCCTGACTTTC.

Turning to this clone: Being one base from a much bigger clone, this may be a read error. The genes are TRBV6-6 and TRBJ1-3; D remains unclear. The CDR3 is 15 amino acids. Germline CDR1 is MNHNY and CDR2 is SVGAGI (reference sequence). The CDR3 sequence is CASSFAGDSGSTIYF. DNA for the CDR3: TGTGCCAGCAGTTTCGCGGGCGACTCTGGAAGCACCATATATTTT.

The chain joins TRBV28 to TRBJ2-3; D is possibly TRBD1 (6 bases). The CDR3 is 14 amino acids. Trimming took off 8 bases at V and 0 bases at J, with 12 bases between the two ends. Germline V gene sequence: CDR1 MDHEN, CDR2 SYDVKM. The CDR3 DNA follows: TGTGCCAGCGACCGGGGACATAGCACAGATACGCAGTATTTT. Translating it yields CASDRGHSTDTQYF.

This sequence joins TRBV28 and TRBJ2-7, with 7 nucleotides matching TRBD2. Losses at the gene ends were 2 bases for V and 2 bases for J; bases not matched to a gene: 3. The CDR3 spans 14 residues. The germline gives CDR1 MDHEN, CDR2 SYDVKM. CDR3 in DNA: TGTGCCAGCAGTTTACTAGCGGAGCCCTACGAGCAGTACTTC. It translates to CASSLLAEPYEQYF.

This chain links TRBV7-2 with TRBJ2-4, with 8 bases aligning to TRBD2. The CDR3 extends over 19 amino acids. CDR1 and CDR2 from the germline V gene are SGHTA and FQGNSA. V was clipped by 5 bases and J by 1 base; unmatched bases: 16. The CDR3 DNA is TGTGCCAGCAGCCAGGAGAGCGGGAGCATAATTTTCGCCAAAAACATTCAGTACTTC. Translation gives CASSQESGSIIFAKNIQYF.

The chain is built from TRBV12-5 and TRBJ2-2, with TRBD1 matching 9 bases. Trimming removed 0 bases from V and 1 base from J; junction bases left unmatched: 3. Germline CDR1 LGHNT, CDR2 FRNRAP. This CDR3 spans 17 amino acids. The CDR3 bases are TGTGCTAGTGGTTTGGTTTTGGACAGGGGGAACACCGGGGAGCTGTTTTTT. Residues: CASGLVLDRGNTGELFF.